This entry features one T cell receptor beta chain sequence. The data originate from a study of blood T cell repertoires in COVID-19. Study-level background: Donors in the United States, Italy and Spain gave samples during acute or convalescent COVID-19. From T cells, B-cell-depleted T cells, or PBMCs came the material, which was cDNA or gDNA.

The length of the CDR3 is 14 residues. Germline V gene data show CDR1 as LNHDA and CDR2 as SQIVND (reference sequence). With V trimmed by 6 bases and J by 0 bases, 4 bases remained unmatched. Original processing methods: Reference gene primer amplification in the assay estimated nucleated cell counts. The assay was immunoSEQ multiplex PCR, and TCRdb's table has in-frame clones only and misses some. V and J calls and clone size are given by that table; D and trimming were obtained from the DNA. The sample carries approximately 260,000 clones, 86% recorded once. What was sequenced was peripheral blood. The V call is TRBV19, the J call TRBJ2-7, with 8 bases lining up with TRBD2. This receptor was obtained from a man younger than 30 with active or convalescent COVID-19. CDR3 sequence: CASSGTRSSYEQYF. The DNA of the CDR3 is TGTGCCAGTAGCGGGACTAGGAGCTCCTACGAGCAGTACTTC.